Listed below are T cell receptor beta chains from one sample, sequenced in a study of regulatory T cells in long-lasting Graves disease. A single record per CDR3 protein comes from TCRdb applying MiXCR to the multiplex PCR reads. The sample holds more than 450,000 distinct CDR3 sequences, 16% seen once. Separately, the same data were catalogued under a study of T cells in Graves' hyperthyroidism and ophthalmopathy.

The source was peripheral blood mononuclear cells (PBMCs), collected at new diagnosis, from a patient treated with antithyroid drugs. These receptors all come from a man in his forties with Graves disease. CDR3s include the opening cysteine and the closing phenylalanine or tryptophan. The order of the fields is CDR3 length, V gene, CDR3 protein.

14 TRBV6-1 CASSEGWQEDEQFF
14 TRBV5-1 CTSPGTGFDYIQYF
20 TRBV5-6 CASSLWLTVSRILYQETQYF
14 TRBV14 CASSQMGSSYEQYF
12 TRBV28 CASNQNQEAQYF
16 TRBV15 CATSRDSSAGGDEQYF
14 TRBV19 CASSIGGGETRAFF
13 TRBV12-3/TRBV12-4 CASSPQGGYEQYF
13 TRBV5-1 CASSTGLVNEQFF
14 TRBV5-1 CASSTDRGIPEAFF
15 TRBV12-5 CASGRLGRQGDTQYF
16 TRBV28 CASSLQGMSGANVLTF
15 TRBV7-9 CASSRRRTSTDTQYF
12 TRBV24-1 CATSDPYNEQFF
14 TRBV9 CASSEQGSTGELFF
13 TRBV20-1 CSAPKWGNYGYTF
14 TRBV5-1 CASSLGAVGEKLFF
16 TRBV7-2 CASSSRLAGDQETQYF
14 TRBV12-3/TRBV12-4 CASSLNSGATEAFF
16 TRBV3-1 CASSQVSLSSTDTQYF
13 TRBV5-1 CASSRGRMETQYF
15 TRBV2 CASSPYSERTHKEFF
18 TRBV5-1 CASRTGTGGSLAKNIQYF
15 TRBV29-1 CSGNLGQKNYNEQFF
13 TRBV7-2 CASSLGVGDEQFF
14 TRBV30 CAWKSGRGPGELFF
14 TRBV6-1 CASSGQGRNGKLFF
14 TRBV2 CASSKGARTGELFF
12 TRBV20-1 CSLDRGGTEAFF
15 TRBV7-9 CASSIRTGRDYGYTF
14 TRBV12-5 CASGLGDRVIEQYF
17 TRBV5-1 CASTDGGKPIRDNEQFF
14 TRBV29-1 CSSRTGGLYNEQFF
15 TRBV6-5 CASSYPEGSGGEQYF
17 TRBV12-5 CASGLNHGRSSGNTIYF
20 TRBV5-1 CASSQGLAGTGGRSRETQYF
12 TRBV28 CASSSDRAEQYF
14 TRBV24-1 CATSDWTGSNEQFF
14 TRBV5-1 CASRAGTDNSPLHF
13 TRBV12-3/TRBV12-4 CASSKLQKGELFF
14 TRBV28 CASSPDAGNTEAFF
16 TRBV12-3/TRBV12-4 CASSLPQQGARTEAFF
13 TRBV2 CASTTGWQEPLHF
16 TRBV7-9 CASSLAAGVGNTEAFF
13 TRBV10-3 CAINGLAGGEQFF
13 TRBV11-2 CASRKGGMETQYF
12 TRBV7-2 CASSLAVDEQFF
17 TRBV5-1 CASSLVRTSGSLDEQFF
16 TRBV28 CASSLQGPLFQETQYF
18 TRBV28 CASSSGGQGGSVAGELFF
13 TRBV28 CASSEGTVGGYTF
15 TRBV18 CASSLGNTLNYGYTF
15 TRBV7-2 CASSLGPGLGGELFF
14 TRBV6-1 CASSQGGAGGPQHF
15 TRBV2 CASSEGLANTYEQYF